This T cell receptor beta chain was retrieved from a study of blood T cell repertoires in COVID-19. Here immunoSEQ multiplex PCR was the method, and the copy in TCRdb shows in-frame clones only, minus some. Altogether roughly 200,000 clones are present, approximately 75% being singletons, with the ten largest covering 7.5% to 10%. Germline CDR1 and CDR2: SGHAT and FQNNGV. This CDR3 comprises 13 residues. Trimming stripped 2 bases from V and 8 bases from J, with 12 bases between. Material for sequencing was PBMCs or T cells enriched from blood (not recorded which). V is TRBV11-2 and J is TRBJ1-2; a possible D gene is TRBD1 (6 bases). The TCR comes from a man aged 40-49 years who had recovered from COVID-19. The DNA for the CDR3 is TGTGCCAGCAGCTTACGAGCAGGGGACGGCTACACCTTC. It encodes CASSLRAGDGYTF.